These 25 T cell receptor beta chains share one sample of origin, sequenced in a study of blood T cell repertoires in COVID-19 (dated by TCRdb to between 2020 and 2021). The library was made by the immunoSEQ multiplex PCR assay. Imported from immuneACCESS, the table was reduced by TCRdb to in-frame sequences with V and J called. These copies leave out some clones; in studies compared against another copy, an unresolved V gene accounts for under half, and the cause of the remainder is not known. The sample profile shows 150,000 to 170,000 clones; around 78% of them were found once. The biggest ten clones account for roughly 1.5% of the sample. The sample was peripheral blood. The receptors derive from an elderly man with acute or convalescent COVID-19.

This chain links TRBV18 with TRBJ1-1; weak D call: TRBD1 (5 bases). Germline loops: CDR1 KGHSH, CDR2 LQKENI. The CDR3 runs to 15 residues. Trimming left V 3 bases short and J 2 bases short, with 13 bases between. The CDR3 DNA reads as TGTGCCAGCTCACCTCAGGGAAGAGGAAACACTGAAGCTTTCTTT. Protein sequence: CASSPQGRGNTEAFF.

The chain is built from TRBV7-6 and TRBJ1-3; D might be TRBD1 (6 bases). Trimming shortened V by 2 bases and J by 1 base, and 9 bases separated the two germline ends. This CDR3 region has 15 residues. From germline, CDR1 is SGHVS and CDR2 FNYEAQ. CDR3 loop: CASSLSGTSGNTIYF. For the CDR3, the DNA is TGTGCCAGCAGCTTATCCGGGACATCTGGAAACACCATATATTTT.

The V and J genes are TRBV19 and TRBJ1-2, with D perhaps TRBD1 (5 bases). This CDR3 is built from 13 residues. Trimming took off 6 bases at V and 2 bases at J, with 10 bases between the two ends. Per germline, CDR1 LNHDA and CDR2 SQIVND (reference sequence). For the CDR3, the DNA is TGTGCCAGTAGCCAAGACAGAAACTATGGCTACACCTTC. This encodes CASSQDRNYGYTF.

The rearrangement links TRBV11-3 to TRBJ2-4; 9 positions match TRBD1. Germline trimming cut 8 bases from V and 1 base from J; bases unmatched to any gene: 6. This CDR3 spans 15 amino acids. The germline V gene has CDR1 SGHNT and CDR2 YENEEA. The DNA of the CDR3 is TGTGCCAGCGGAAACAGGGGGCTCGCCAAAAACATTCAGTACTTC. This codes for CASGNRGLAKNIQYF.

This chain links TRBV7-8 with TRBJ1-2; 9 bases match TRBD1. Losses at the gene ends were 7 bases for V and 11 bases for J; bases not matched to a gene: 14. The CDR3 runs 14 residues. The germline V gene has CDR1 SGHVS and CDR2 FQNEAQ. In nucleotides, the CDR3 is TGTGCCAGCACCCTTACGGGACAGGGTGATATGTACACCTTC. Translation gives CASTLTGQGDMYTF.

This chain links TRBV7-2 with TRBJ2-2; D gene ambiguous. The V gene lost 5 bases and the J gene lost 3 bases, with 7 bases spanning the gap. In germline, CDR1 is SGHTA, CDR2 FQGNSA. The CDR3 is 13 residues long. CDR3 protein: CASSNSYTGELFF. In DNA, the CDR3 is TGTGCCAGCAGCAACAGTTACACCGGGGAGCTGTTTTTT.

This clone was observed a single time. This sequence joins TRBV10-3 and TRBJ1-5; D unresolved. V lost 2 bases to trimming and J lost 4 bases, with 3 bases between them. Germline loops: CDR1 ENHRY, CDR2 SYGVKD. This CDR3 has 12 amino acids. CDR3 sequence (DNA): TGTGCCATCAGTGAGCCTAATCAGCCCCAGCATTTT. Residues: CAISEPNQPQHF.

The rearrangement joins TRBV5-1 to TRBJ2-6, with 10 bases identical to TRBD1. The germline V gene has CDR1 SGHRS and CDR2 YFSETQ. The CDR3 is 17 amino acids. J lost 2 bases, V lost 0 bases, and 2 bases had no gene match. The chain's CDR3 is CASSLVGTGAGANVLTF. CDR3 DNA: TGCGCCAGCAGCTTGGTAGGGACAGGGGCTGGGGCCAACGTCCTGACTTTC.

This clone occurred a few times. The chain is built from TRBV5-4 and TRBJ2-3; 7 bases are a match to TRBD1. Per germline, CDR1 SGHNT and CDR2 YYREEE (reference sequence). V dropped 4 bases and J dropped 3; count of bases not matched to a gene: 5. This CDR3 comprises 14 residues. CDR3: CASSVDRLTDTQYF. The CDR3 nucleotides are TGTGCCAGCAGCGTGGACAGGTTAACAGATACGCAGTATTTT.

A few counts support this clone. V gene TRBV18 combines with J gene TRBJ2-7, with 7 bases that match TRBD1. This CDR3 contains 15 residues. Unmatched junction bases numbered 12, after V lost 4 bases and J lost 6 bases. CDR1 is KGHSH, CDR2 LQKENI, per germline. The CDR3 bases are TGTGCCAGCTCACGGGCAGGGGGTAATCAGGGCGAGCAGTACTTC. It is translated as CASSRAGGNQGEQYF.

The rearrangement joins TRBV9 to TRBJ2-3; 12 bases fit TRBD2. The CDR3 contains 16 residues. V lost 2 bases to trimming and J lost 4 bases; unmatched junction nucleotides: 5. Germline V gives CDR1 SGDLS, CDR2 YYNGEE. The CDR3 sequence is CASSVTSGGRADTQYF. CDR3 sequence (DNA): TGTGCCAGCAGCGTGACTAGCGGGGGAAGGGCAGATACGCAGTATTTT.

CDR3 in DNA: TGTGCCAGTAGTAAGGGCCATTCGGGGGGGACCCAGTACTTC. As protein: CASSKGHSGGTQYF. The V gene is TRBV19, the J gene TRBJ2-5; 7 bases agree with TRBD2. This CDR3 spans 14 amino acids. The trim removed 4 bases at V and 7 bases at J, leaving 9 bases unmatched. Looked up from germline, CDR1 is LNHDA and CDR2 is SQIVND (reference sequence). Together with reference TRBV19 and TRBJ2-5, the CDR3 gives the full variable domain: DGGITQSPKYLFRKEGQNVTLSCEQNLNHDAMYWYRQDPGQGLRLIYYSQIVNDFQKGDIAEGYSVSREKKESFPLTVTSAQKNPTAFYLCASSKGHSGGTQYFGPGTRLLVL.

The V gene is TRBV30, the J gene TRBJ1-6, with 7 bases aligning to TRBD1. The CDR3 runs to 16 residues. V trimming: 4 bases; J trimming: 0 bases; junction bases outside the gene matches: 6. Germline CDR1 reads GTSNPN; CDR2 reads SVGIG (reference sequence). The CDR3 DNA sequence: TGTGCCTGGAAAGTGCCAGGGGGCTCCTATAATTCACCCCTCCACTTT. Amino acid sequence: CAWKVPGGSYNSPLHF.

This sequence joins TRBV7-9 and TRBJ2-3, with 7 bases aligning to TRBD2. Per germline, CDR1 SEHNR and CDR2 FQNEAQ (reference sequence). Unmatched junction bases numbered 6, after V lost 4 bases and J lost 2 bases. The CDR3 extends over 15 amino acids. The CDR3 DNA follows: TGTGCCAGCAGCTCGGCCCGACTAGCCACAGATACGCAGTATTTT. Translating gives CASSSARLATDTQYF.

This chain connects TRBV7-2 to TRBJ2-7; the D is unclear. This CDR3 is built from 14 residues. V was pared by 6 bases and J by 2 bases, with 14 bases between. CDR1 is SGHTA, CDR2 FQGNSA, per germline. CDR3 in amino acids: CASRPTQATYEQYF. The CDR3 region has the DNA TGTGCCAGCAGGCCGACCCAGGCTACCTACGAGCAGTACTTC.

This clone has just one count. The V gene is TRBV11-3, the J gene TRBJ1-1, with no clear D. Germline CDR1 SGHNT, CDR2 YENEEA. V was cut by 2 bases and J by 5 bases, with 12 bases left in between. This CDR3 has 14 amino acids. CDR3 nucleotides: TGTGCCAGCAGCTTACAGACTTCCGAAACTGAAGCTTTCTTT. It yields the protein CASSLQTSETEAFF.

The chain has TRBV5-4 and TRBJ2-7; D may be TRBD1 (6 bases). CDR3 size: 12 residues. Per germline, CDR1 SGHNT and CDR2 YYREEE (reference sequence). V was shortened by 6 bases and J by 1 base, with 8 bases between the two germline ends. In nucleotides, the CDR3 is TGTGCCAGCAACGGACAGTCCTACGAGCAGTACTTC. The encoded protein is CASNGQSYEQYF.

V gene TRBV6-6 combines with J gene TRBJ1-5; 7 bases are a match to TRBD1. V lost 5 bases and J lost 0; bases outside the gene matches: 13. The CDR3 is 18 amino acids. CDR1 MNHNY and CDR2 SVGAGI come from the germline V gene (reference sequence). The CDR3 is CASSPRRTGLLSNQPQHF. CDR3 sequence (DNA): TGTGCCAGCAGTCCAAGGCGGACAGGCCTACTTAGCAATCAGCCCCAGCATTTT.

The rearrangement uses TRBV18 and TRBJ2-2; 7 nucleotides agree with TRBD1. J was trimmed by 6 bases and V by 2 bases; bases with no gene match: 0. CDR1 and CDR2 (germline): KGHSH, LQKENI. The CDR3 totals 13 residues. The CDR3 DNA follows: TGTGCCAGCTCACCAGACAGGGCCGGGGAGCTGTTTTTT. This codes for CASSPDRAGELFF.

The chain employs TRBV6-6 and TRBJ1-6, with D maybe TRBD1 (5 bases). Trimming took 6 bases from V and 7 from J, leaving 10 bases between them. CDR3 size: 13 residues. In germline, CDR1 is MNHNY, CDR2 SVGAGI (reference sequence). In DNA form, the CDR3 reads TGTGCCAGCAGACACAACAGGAATTCACCCCTCCACTTT. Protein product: CASRHNRNSPLHF.

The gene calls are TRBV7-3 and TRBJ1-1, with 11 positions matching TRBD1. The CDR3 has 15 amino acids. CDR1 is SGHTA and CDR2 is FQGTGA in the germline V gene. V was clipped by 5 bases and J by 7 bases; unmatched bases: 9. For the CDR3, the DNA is TGTGCCAGCAGCCCCCGGACAGGGGGCAGAGGTGAAGCTTTCTTT. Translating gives CASSPRTGGRGEAFF.

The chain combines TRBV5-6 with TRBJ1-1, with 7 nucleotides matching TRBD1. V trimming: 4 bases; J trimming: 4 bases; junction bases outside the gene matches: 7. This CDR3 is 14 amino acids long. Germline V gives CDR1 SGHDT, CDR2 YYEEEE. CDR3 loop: CASSANRGTTEAFF. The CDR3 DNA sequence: TGTGCCAGCAGCGCAAACAGGGGTACCACTGAAGCTTTCTTT.

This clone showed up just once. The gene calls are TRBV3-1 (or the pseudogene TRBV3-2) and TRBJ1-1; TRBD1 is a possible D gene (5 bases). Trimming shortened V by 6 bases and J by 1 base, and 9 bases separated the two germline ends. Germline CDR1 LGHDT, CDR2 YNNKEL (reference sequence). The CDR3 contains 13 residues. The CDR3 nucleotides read TGTGCCAGCAGGTCCACAGGGAACACTGAAGCTTTCTTT. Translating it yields CASRSTGNTEAFF.

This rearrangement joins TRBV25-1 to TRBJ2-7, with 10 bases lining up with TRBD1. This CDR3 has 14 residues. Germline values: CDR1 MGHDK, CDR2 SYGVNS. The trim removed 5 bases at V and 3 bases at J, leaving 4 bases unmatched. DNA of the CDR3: TGTGCCAGCAGTCCCGGGACAGGGGTCTACGAGCAGTACGTC. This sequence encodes CASSPGTGVYEQYV.

CDR3 nucleotide sequence: TGTGCCAGTAGTAACCGGGACAGGGGAGATACGCAGTATTTT. Translated: CASSNRDRGDTQYF. This chain links TRBV19 with TRBJ2-3; 10 bases map to TRBD1. Germline CDR1 and CDR2: LNHDA and SQIVND (reference sequence). Germline trimming cut 4 bases from V and 5 bases from J; bases unmatched to any gene: 3. The CDR3 is 14 amino acids.